A selection of T cell receptor beta chains follows, all from one sample in a study of beta chain features in type 1 diabetes. Profiled with immunoSEQ multiplex PCR; TCRdb holds only in-frame clones, not every one. The sample carries approximately 380,000 clones, around 15% recorded once. Material: naive CD4+ T cells from blood. The receptors derive from a woman aged 18-29 years in good health. Each CDR3 is given with its conserved first and last residue. The order of the fields is D gene, J gene, V gene, clone size, CDR3 protein, CDR3 DNA. The D gene is left open where the match is weak. For some rows the clone size is stated as once, few or many, or as a class when expanded; others skip it.

TRBD2 | TRBJ2-1 | TRBV29-1 | few | CSAHPTSGALNNEQFF | TGCAGCGCCCACCCGACTAGCGGGGCCCTCAACAATGAGCAGTTCTTC
TRBD2 | TRBJ2-1 | TRBV19 | few | CASSGGRRDEQFF | TGTGCCAGTAGCGGCGGGAGGAGAGATGAGCAGTTCTTC
TRBD2 | TRBJ2-7 | TRBV7-2 | NA | CASSLGQLATTDGQYF | TGTGCCAGCAGCTTAGGGCAACTAGCGACTACTGACGGGCAGTACTTC
NA | TRBJ1-2 | TRBV30 | few | CAWSVEYRNGYTF | TGTGCCTGGAGTGTGGAGTATCGGAACGGCTACACCTTC
NA | TRBJ2-1 | TRBV27 | few | CASSPRGALYNEQFF | TGTGCCAGCAGCCCCCGCGGGGCCTTATACAATGAGCAGTTCTTC
TRBD1 | TRBJ1-2 | TRBV29-1 | few | CSAPRGLGDYGYTF | TGCAGCGCCCCAAGGGGGCTAGGAGACTATGGCTACACCTTC
TRBD1 | TRBJ1-1 | TRBV7-2 | NA | CASSRLDRGLWNTEAFF | TGTGCCAGCAGCCGCCTTGACAGGGGGCTATGGAACACTGAAGCTTTCTTT
NA | TRBJ1-1 | TRBV30 | NA | CAWVGGRGGEAFF | TGTGCCTGGGTCGGGGGAAGGGGGGGTGAAGCTTTCTTT
NA | TRBJ2-5 | TRBV18 | NA | CASSPLGQQETQYF | TGTGCCAGCTCACCCCTCGGACAGCAAGAGACCCAGTACTTC
NA | TRBJ1-1 | TRBV30 | NA | CAWSVREGSEAFF | TGTGCCTGGAGTGTCAGGGAGGGGAGTGAAGCTTTCTTT
TRBD2 | TRBJ2-7 | TRBV7-9 | NA | CASSLAARGGYEQYF | TGTGCCAGCAGCTTAGCAGCGCGGGGGGGCTACGAGCAGTACTTC
NA | TRBJ2-3 | TRBV28 | few | CASSSRTDTQYF | TGTGCCAGCAGTTCCAGGACAGATACGCAGTATTTT
NA | TRBJ2-1 | TRBV4-2 | NA | CASSQDMASARDEQFF | TGTGCCAGCAGCCAAGATATGGCTAGCGCGAGGGATGAGCAGTTCTTC
TRBD2 | TRBJ2-7 | TRBV4-3 | NA | CASSQDQGLAGIYEQYF | TGCGCCAGCAGCCAAGACCAAGGGCTAGCGGGGATCTACGAGCAGTACTTC
TRBD1 | TRBJ1-4 | TRBV9 | few | CASSAQEPGQENEKLFF | TGTGCCAGCAGCGCCCAGGAACCGGGACAGGAGAATGAAAAACTGTTTTTT
NA | TRBJ2-5 | TRBV5-6 | few | CASRATGWSETQYF | TGTGCCAGCAGAGCGACAGGATGGAGTGAGACCCAGTACTTC
NA | TRBJ2-7 | TRBV7-2 | few | CASSRPPGSYEQYF | TGTGCCAGCAGTCGGCCGCCGGGCTCCTACGAGCAGTACTTC
NA | TRBJ1-3 | TRBV9 | NA | CASSRFQGSGNTIYF | TGTGCCAGCAGCCGGTTCCAGGGCTCTGGAAACACCATATATTTT
TRBD2 | TRBJ2-1 | TRBV4-2 | few | CASSHGTRGGNEQFF | TGTGCCAGCAGCCATGGGACTAGGGGTGGAAATGAGCAGTTCTTC
NA | TRBJ1-5 | TRBV29-1 | NA | CSVQGSNSNQPQHF | TGCAGCGTACAGGGTAGCAATAGCAATCAGCCCCAGCATTTT
NA | TRBJ2-7 | TRBV10-3 | NA | CASGVSFYEQYF | TGTGCCAGCGGGGTCTCGTTCTACGAGCAGTACTTC